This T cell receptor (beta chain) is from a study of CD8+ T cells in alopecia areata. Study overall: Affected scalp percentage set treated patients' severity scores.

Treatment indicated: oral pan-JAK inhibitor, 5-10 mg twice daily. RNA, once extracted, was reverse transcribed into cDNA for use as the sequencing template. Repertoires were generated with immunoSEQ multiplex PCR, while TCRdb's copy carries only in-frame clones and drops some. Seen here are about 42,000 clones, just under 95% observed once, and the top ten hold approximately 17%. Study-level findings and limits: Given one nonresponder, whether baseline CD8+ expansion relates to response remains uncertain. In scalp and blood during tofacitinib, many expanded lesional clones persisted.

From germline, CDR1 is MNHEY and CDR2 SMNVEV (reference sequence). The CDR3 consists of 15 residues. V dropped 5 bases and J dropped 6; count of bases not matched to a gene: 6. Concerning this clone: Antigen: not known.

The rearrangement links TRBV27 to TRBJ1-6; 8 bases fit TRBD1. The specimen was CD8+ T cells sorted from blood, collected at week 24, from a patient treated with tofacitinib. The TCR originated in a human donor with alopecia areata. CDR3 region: CASSRTGLSNSPLHF. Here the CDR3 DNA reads TGTGCCAGCAGTAGGACAGGGTTGAGTAATTCACCCCTCCACTTT.